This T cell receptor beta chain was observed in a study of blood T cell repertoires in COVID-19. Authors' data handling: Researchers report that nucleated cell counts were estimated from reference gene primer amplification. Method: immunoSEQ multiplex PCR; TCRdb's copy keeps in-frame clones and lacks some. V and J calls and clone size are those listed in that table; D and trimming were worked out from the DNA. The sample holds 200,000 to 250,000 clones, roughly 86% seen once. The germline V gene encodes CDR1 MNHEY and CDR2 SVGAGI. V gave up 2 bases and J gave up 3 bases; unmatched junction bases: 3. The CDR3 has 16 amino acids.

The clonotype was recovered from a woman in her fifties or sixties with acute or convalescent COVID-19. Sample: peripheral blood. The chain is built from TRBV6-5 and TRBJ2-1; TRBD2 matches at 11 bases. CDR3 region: CASSYVGTSGYNEQFF. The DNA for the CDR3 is TGTGCCAGCAGTTACGTCGGGACTAGCGGCTACAATGAGCAGTTCTTC.